The entry that follows covers one TCR beta chain sequence. This entry belongs to a study of blood T cell repertoires in COVID-19. For the study at large: The samples span acute and convalescent COVID-19 from the United States, Italy and Spain. T cells, B-cell-depleted T cells, or PBMCs supplied cDNA or gDNA.

The protocol was immunoSEQ multiplex PCR, while the TCRdb copy is restricted to in-frame clones and leaves out a portion. The table shows over 60,000 clones, with about 81% occurring only once. Germline assignment: CDR1 PRHDT and CDR2 FYEKMQ (reference sequence). V was trimmed by 4 bases and J by 4 bases, leaving 8 bases between them. The CDR3 has 12 residues. This chain connects TRBV13 to TRBJ2-7, with D maybe TRBD2 (6 bases). The TCR sequence derives from a human donor in a cohort sampled during active COVID-19. Sequencing input: peripheral blood. Here the CDR3 DNA reads TGTGCCAGCAGCTGGGCGGGGTACGAGCAGTACTTC. Encoded protein: CASSWAGYEQYF.